These T cell receptor beta chains were read from a single sample in a study of shared clonotypes between healthy human individuals. The method was immunoSEQ multiplex PCR; TCRdb's version includes in-frame clones alone and lacks a portion of them. The sample lists about 2.1 million clones; 85% to 95% were seen once. Sequencing was done on a sample of naive CD8+ T cells from PBMCs. The receptors here all came from a man younger than 35 in good health. Some clones in this sample may be carry-over from other donors' samples. Both conserved end residues are part of each CDR3. D genes are given only for firm matches. Only part of the rows carry a size: once, few, many, or a class if the clone is expanded.

V gene,D gene,J gene,clone size,CDR3 DNA,CDR3 protein
TRBV5-1,TRBD1,TRBJ2-4,NA,TGCGCCAGCAGCCCCATCGGACAGGCGGGTGGAAACATTCAGTACTTC,CASSPIGQAGGNIQYF
TRBV7-6,TRBD2,TRBJ2-1,NA,TGTGCCAGCAGTATCCGGGAGGTCCGCTCCTACAATGAGCAGTTCTTC,CASSIREVRSYNEQFF
TRBV27,TRBD2,TRBJ2-1,NA,TGTGCCAGCAGTGTCACAGCGGGGTCCTACAATGAGCAGTTCTTC,CASSVTAGSYNEQFF
TRBV6-1,NA,TRBJ2-1,NA,TGTGCCAGCAGTGTAACAGGTACCTACAATGAGCAGTTCTTC,CASSVTGTYNEQFF
TRBV5-1,NA,TRBJ1-2,NA,TGCGCCAGCAGCTTGGAAATAAGGGGCGAAGGCTACACCTTC,CASSLEIRGEGYTF
TRBV20-1,NA,TRBJ1-5,NA,TGCAGTGCTAGGGAAAATCAGCCCCAGCATTTT,CSARENQPQHF
TRBV7-3,TRBD1,TRBJ2-7,NA,TGTGCCAGCAGCTTATTCCACTCCCCAGGGGGCGCGGCGAACGAGCAGTACTTC,CASSLFHSPGGAANEQYF
TRBV9,TRBD1,TRBJ2-7,NA,TGTGCCAGCAGCGTATGGCCGGACAGGGTACAGGACGAGCAGTACTTC,CASSVWPDRVQDEQYF
TRBV11-2,TRBD2,TRBJ2-3,once,TGTGCCAGCAGCGCGGGAGGATCAGATACGCAGTATTTT,CASSAGGSDTQYF
TRBV6-5,TRBD1,TRBJ1-1,NA,TGTGCCAGCTCTCTGGGTGGGACAGGGAACACTGAAGCTTTCTTT,CASSLGGTGNTEAFF
TRBV4-1,TRBD2,TRBJ2-3,NA,TGCGCCAGCAGCCAAGATAGGACTAGCAGATCCACAGATACGCAGTATTTT,CASSQDRTSRSTDTQYF
TRBV12-1,NA,TRBJ2-4,NA,TGTGCCAGCAGCTTTGCTCAGACAACCGAGAAAAACATTCAGTACTTC,CASSFAQTTEKNIQYF
TRBV10-3,NA,TRBJ1-1,NA,TGTGCCATCAGTGGAACGGGGAAGACTGAAGCTTTCTTT,CAISGTGKTEAFF
TRBV7-2,NA,TRBJ1-1,once,TGTGCCAGCAGCTTAAATCCGGACCTCGAAGCTTTCTTT,CASSLNPDLEAFF
TRBV19,TRBD2,TRBJ2-1,NA,TGTGCCAGTAGTCCGCAACTAGCGGGATCCTCCTACAATGAGCAGTTCTTC,CASSPQLAGSSYNEQFF
TRBV9,NA,TRBJ1-1,NA,TGTGCCAGCAGCGTAGATGGGGAGAACACTGAAGCTTTCTTT,CASSVDGENTEAFF
TRBV28,NA,TRBJ1-1,NA,TGTGCCAGCAGTTTGGGTCCCTGGGAGGAAGCTTTCTTT,CASSLGPWEEAFF
TRBV7-9,TRBD1,TRBJ1-2,NA,TGTGCCAGCACCCAGCAGGACAGGGCAAAGAGGGGCTACACCTTC,CASTQQDRAKRGYTF
TRBV6-6,TRBD1,TRBJ2-3,few,TGTGCCAGCAGTCCTGACAGGGGAACGCAGTATTTT,CASSPDRGTQYF
TRBV9,NA,TRBJ2-1,NA,TGTGCCAGCAGCGTAGCGGCCGGATTTACGACTCTCGACCTTCACAATGAGCAGTTCTTC,CASSVAAGFTTLDLHNEQFF
TRBV27,NA,TRBJ1-1,NA,TGTGCCAGCAGCGGCGGGAACACTGAAGCTTTCTTT,CASSGGNTEAFF
TRBV4-3,TRBD1,TRBJ1-2,NA,TGCGCCAGCAGCCAAGATCGGACAGGCTATGGCTACACCTTC,CASSQDRTGYGYTF
TRBV7-7,TRBD1,TRBJ2-7,NA,TGTGCCAGCAGCTTGGGGACAGGGGAACTTTACGAGCAGTACTTC,CASSLGTGELYEQYF
TRBV13,NA,TRBJ2-3,NA,TGTGCCAGCAGCTTAGGGGGGGGCACAGATACGCAGTATTTT,CASSLGGGTDTQYF
TRBV27,NA,TRBJ1-2,NA,TGTGCCAGCAGTTTTTCCGGGACACCCTATGGCTACACCTTC,CASSFSGTPYGYTF
TRBV18,NA,TRBJ2-7,NA,TGTGCCAGCTCACGTATCGCAGGGCTCTCCGAGCAGTACTTC,CASSRIAGLSEQYF
TRBV15,TRBD1,TRBJ1-4,NA,TGTGCCACCAGCAGAGATCCCGGGACAGGATTTCAGAAACTGTTTTTT,CATSRDPGTGFQKLFF
TRBV27,NA,TRBJ1-1,NA,TGTGCCAGCAGTCCCCGGGGGGGGTTCACTGAAGCTTTCTTT,CASSPRGGFTEAFF
TRBV28,NA,TRBJ2-1,NA,TGTGCCAGCAGTTTCCTCAGGGGAGGCCCTGCCTACAATGAGCAGTTCTTC,CASSFLRGGPAYNEQFF
TRBV5-1,TRBD1,TRBJ2-7,NA,TGCGCCAGCAGCGACCGACAGGGGGCTATCTACGAGCAGTACTTC,CASSDRQGAIYEQYF
TRBV7-2,TRBD1,TRBJ1-2,NA,TGTGCCAGCAGCTCCTCCGGGACAGGGCCATATGGCTACACCTTC,CASSSSGTGPYGYTF
TRBV11-2,NA,TRBJ1-5,NA,TGTGCCAGCAGCCCGGGACAAGCCCAAAGAGTCAATCAGCCCCAGCATTTT,CASSPGQAQRVNQPQHF
TRBV23-1,NA,TRBJ2-7,NA,TGCGCCAGCAGTCGATCGGAAGCCTACGAGCAGTACTTC,CASSRSEAYEQYF
TRBV14,NA,TRBJ2-7,NA,TGTGCCAGCAGCCAAGGGGGCGGACTCCGGTCGTACGAGCAGTACTTC,CASSQGGGLRSYEQYF
TRBV6-1,NA,TRBJ1-1,NA,TGTGCCAGCCTGACGGCCTTCATGAACACTGAAGCTTTCTTT,CASLTAFMNTEAFF
TRBV5-6,TRBD2,TRBJ2-7,NA,TGTGCCAGCAGCTTGGGCGGGAGGGCGCACGAGCAGTACTTC,CASSLGGRAHEQYF
TRBV9,NA,TRBJ2-2,NA,TGTGCCAGCAGCGTAGGGAGTACCAACACCGGGGAGCTGTTTTTT,CASSVGSTNTGELFF
TRBV5-1,NA,TRBJ2-3,NA,TGCGCCAGCAGCTTGGATGGCTGGATTACAGATACGCAGTATTTT,CASSLDGWITDTQYF
TRBV30,NA,TRBJ2-3,NA,TGTGCCTGGACCCTTGGAGATACGCAGTATTTT,CAWTLGDTQYF
TRBV28,NA,TRBJ2-7,NA,TGTGCCAGCAGTTTATTGTTTTTTTCTTCGGGCCCCACACTAAACTACGAGCAGTACTTC,CASSLLFFSSGPTLNYEQYF
TRBV7-9,NA,TRBJ2-4,NA,TGTGCCAGCAGGCCCCGAGGGGCTTTATCAGACATTCAGTACTTC,CASRPRGALSDIQYF
TRBV11-2,NA,TRBJ1-4,NA,TGTGCCAGCAGCCCAACCGGGTGGGAAAAACTGTTTTTT,CASSPTGWEKLFF
TRBV19,NA,TRBJ1-1,NA,TGTGCCAGTAGTATGGATGGAGGATTGAACACTGAAGCTTTCTTT,CASSMDGGLNTEAFF
TRBV27,NA,TRBJ1-5,NA,TGTGCCAGCAGCTTAAACTGGGGTAGCAATCAGCCCCAGCATTTT,CASSLNWGSNQPQHF
TRBV19,NA,TRBJ2-1,NA,TGTGCCAGTAGTATAGCGGGAGTCTCCTACAATGAGCAGTTCTTC,CASSIAGVSYNEQFF
TRBV6-5,NA,TRBJ1-1,few,TGTGCCAGCAGGCCGGGCCAGAGGACTGAAGCTTTCTTT,CASRPGQRTEAFF
TRBV27,NA,TRBJ2-3,NA,TGTGCCAGCAGTGACGGGACGTCCACAGATACGCAGTATTTT,CASSDGTSTDTQYF
TRBV6-5,NA,TRBJ2-7,NA,TGTGCCAGCTCAGAAAGGGACGAGCAGTACTTC,CASSERDEQYF
TRBV16,TRBD1,TRBJ1-2,NA,TGTGCCAGCAGCCCCGGGACAGGGGGTTACTATGGCTACACCTTC,CASSPGTGGYYGYTF